This T cell receptor (beta chain) is drawn from a study of siplizumab effects on memory and regulatory T cells (dated by TCRdb to the late 2010s). Study-wide context: The study examined how the anti-CD2 antibody siplizumab affects alloreactive T-cell subsets in allogeneic mixed lymphocyte reactions built from human PBMCs.

There are 15 amino acids in the CDR3, from cysteine to phenylalanine inclusive. Solely the CDR3 DNA is kept, with 45 bases framed from the first base. V is shortened by 6 bases, J by 2 bases, and the region joining them spans 15 bases. From the germline V gene (reference sequence), CDR1 is MNHNY and CDR2 is SVGAGI. Sorted unstimulated T cells and proliferating T cells recovered from mixed lymphocyte reactions underwent TCRbeta CDR3 sequencing. Fresh whole blood from about ten HLA-typed healthy donors served as the source for isolating PBMCs. To map where alloreactive clones came from, CD4+ non-regulatory T cells in the unstimulated state were FACS-sorted. Study-level results and caveats: About 80-97% of proliferating CD4+ or CD8+ clones could not be given a naive or memory phenotype. Among mappable alloreactive CD4+ clones, an average Treg-derived fraction of roughly 70% was observed with siplizumab, compared with roughly 25% in control reactions. Because sequences below about 10^-5 frequency were poorly captured, only a minor fraction of alloreactive clones could be mapped to unstimulated subsets. Whether proliferating Tregs from siplizumab cultures were suppressive was not functionally confirmed. Siplizumab significantly lowered the cumulative frequency of alloreactive sequences that could be traced to unstimulated CD4+ memory T cells. Greater diversity appeared to be present in unstimulated naive T cells than in memory T cells, and a substantial contribution to the alloresponse seemed to be made by naive cells.

On this clone itself: Its antigen remains undetermined. Base qualities were left out, and no much larger clone turns up one base away.

To prepare the library, the immunoSEQ multiplex PCR assay was applied. The deep sequencing platform assayed around 95,000 TCR templates per sample. Genomic DNA extracted from sorted T cells was the material used for TCRbeta CDR3 sequencing. The authors processed their data as follows. The R programming language was used for the clonal analysis of the TCRbeta CDR3 data. Comparing unstimulated samples against CFSE-low samples taken after the reaction was how alloreactive CD4+ and CD8+ clones were defined. By matching sequences to the repertoires of sorted unstimulated Treg and non-Treg cells, each alloreactive CD4+ clone was assigned a regulatory or non-regulatory origin. This is the immuneACCESS table as TCRdb keeps it, with only in-frame sequences that have V and J called. A part of the clones is gone; compared with another copy, unresolved V genes explain less than half, and the rest is unexplained. That table supplies the V and J calls and clone size; D and trimming were determined from the DNA. The sample table shows nearly 95,000 clones, and 94% are seen once. Of the sample, over 0.25% falls within the top ten clones.

The clonotype was recovered from a human donor in good health. The material sequenced was non-Treg CD4+ T cells sorted from blood. Reading the label with the study, this specimen's cell subset or site is: FACS-sorted unstimulated CD4+ non-regulatory T cells. The chain couples TRBV6-6 to TRBJ2-3; possibly the D gene is TRBD2, per 7 matching bases. The nucleotide sequence is TGTGCCAGCAGCTCCGCTCGGGGGGCCACAGATACGCAGTATTTT. Translated, it reads CASSSARGATDTQYF.